This T cell receptor beta chain was retrieved from a study of molecular identifiers for immune sequencing clone quantification. This CDR3 has 14 residues. Trimming pared 1 base from V and 4 bases from J, leaving 9 bases between. The germline CDR1 and CDR2 sequences are SGHRS and YFSETQ. A note on this clonotype: The target antigen is unknown.

Regarding the study as a whole: Sizes of clones that are highly expanded could be underestimated (if identical TCR molecules share a barcode).

Using 10%, 30% or 50% RNA, naive CD8 libraries were derived from around 20,000 to 1,000,000 sorted cells. Generation of bulk TCR libraries relied on previously described methods and listed TCR primers. From the PCR reads, TCRdb called clonotypes with MiXCR, one entry per CDR3 protein. The sample yields some 320,000 distinct CDR3 sequences, about 23% seen once. V is TRBV5-1 and J is TRBJ2-1, with D hard to call. The specimen sequenced was naive CD8+ T cells from blood, with Jurkat cell RNA spiked in. As to subset: FACS-sorted CD8+CD4-CCR7+CD45RA+ naive T cells. The sequence was collected from a human donor in good health. Some libraries in this study had Jurkat cell RNA spiked in. This CDR3 reads CASSLSGPYNEQFF. DNA for the CDR3: TGCGCCAGCAGCTTGTCCGGCCCGTACAATGAGCAGTTCTTC.